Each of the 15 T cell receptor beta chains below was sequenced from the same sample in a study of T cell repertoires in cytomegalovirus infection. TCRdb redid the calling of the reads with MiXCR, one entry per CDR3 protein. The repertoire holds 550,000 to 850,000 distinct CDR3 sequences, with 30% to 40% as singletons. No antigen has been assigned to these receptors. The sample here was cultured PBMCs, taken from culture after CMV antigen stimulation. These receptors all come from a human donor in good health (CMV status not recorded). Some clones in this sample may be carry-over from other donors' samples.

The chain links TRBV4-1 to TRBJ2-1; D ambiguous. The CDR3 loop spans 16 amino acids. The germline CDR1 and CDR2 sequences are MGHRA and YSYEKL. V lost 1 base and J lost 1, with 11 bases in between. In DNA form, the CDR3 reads TGCGCCAGCAGCCAAGGTAGGCCCCTGTCCTACAATGAGCAGTTCTTC. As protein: CASSQGRPLSYNEQFF.

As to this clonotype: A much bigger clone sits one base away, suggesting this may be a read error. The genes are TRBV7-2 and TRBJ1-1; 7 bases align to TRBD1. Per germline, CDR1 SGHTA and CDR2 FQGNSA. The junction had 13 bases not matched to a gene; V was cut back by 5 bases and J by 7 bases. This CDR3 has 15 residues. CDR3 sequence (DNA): TGTGCCAGCAGCCCCCTAAGGGGACAGCCCGATGAAGCTTTCTTT. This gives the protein CASSPLRGQPDEAFF. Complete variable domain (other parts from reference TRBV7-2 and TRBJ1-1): GAGVSQSPSNKVTEKGKDVELRCDPISGHTALYWYRQSLGQGLEFLIYFQGNSAPDKSGLPSDRFSAERTGGSVSTLTIQRTQQEDSAVYLCASSPLRGQPDEAFFGQGTRLTVV.

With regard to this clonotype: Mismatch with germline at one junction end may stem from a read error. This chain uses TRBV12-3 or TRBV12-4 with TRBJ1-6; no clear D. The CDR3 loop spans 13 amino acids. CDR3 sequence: CASSLSQNSPLDF. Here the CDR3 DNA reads TGTGCCAGCAGTTTGAGCCAGAATTCACCCCTCGACTTT.

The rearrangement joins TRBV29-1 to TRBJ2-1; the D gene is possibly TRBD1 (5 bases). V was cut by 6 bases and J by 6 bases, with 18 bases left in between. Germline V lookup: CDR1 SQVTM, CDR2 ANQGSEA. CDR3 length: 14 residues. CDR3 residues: CSVDPRVSSNEQFF. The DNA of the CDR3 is TGCAGCGTGGACCCCAGGGTATCCAGCAATGAGCAGTTCTTC.

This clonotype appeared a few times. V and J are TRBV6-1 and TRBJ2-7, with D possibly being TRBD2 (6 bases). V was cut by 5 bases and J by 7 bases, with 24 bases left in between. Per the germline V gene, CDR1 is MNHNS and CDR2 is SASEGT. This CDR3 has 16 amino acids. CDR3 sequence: CASSPPFREAAGEQYF. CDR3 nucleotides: TGTGCCAGCAGTCCTCCCTTCAGGGAAGCGGCGGGGGAGCAGTACTTC.

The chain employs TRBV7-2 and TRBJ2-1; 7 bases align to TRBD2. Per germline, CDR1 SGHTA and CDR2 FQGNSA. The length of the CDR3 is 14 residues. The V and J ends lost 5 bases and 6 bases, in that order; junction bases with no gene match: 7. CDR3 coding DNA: TGTGCCAGCAGCCCCCAGGGCGGGGGCAATGAGCAGTTCTTC. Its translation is CASSPQGGGNEQFF. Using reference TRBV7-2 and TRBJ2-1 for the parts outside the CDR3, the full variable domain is GAGVSQSPSNKVTEKGKDVELRCDPISGHTALYWYRQSLGQGLEFLIYFQGNSAPDKSGLPSDRFSAERTGGSVSTLTIQRTQQEDSAVYLCASSPQGGGNEQFFGPGTRLTVL.

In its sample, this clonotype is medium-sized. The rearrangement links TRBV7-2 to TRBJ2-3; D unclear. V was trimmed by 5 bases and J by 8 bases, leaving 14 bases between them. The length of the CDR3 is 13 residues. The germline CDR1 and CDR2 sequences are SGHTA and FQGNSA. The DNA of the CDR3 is TGTGCCAGCAGCCCGGACGGGCGAAGTACGCAGTATTTT. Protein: CASSPDGRSTQYF.

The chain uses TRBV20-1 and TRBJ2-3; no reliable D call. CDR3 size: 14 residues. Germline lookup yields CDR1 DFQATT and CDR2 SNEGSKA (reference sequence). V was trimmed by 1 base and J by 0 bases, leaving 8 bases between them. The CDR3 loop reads CSARVPDSTDTQYF. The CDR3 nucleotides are TGCAGTGCTAGAGTGCCAGATAGCACAGATACGCAGTATTTT.

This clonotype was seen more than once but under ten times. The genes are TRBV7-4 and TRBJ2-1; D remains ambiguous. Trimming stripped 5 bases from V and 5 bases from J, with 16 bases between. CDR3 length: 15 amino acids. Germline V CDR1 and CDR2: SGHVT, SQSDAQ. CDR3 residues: CASSIPSPPHNEQFF. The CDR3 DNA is TGTGCCAGCAGCATCCCCAGTCCCCCCCACAATGAGCAGTTCTTC.

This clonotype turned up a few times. The CDR3 coding sequence is TGTGCCAGCAGCCAATACAGGGGGACTTGGAGCAATCAGCCCCAGCATTTT. Translating it yields CASSQYRGTWSNQPQHF. The V call is TRBV4-2, the J call TRBJ1-5; 8 nucleotides align to TRBD1. With 2 bases clipped from V and 1 base from J, the junction kept 7 bases outside the gene matches. CDR1 and CDR2 from the germline V gene are LGHNA and YNFKEQ. The CDR3 has 17 amino acids.

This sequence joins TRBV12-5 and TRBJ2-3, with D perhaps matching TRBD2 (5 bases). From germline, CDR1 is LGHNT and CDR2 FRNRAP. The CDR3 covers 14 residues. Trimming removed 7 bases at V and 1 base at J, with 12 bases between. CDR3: CASALGSGTDTQYF. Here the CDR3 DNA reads TGTGCTAGTGCTCTTGGTAGCGGCACAGATACGCAGTATTTT.

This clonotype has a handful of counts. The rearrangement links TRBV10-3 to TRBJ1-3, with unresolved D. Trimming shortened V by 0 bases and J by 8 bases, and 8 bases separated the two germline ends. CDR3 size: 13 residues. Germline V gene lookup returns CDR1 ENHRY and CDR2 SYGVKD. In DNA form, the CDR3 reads TGTGCCATCAGTGAGTCCTCCGGACACACCATATATTTT. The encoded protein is CAISESSGHTIYF.

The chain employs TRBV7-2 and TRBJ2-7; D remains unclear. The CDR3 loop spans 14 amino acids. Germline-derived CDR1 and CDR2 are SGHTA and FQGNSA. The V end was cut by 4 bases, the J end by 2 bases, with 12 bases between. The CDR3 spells CASSSVGVAYEQYF. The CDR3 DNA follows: TGTGCCAGCAGCTCGGTTGGAGTTGCCTACGAGCAGTACTTC.

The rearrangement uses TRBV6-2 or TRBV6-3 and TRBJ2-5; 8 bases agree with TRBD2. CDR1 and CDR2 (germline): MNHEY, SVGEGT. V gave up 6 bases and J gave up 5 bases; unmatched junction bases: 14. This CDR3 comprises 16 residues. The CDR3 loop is CASSPLRGRLSETQYF. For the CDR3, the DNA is TGTGCCAGCAGCCCACTTCGCGGGAGGCTGAGTGAGACCCAGTACTTC.

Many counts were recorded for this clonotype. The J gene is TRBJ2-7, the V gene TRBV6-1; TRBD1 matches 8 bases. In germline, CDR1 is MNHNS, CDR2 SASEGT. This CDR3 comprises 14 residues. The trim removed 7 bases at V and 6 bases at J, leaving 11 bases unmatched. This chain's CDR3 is CASTQGTGLREQYF. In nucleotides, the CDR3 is TGTGCCAGCACCCAAGGGACAGGTTTGCGCGAGCAGTACTTC.